This T cell receptor (beta chain) was retrieved from a study of T cell repertoires in urothelial bladder cancer (dated by TCRdb to about 2019). Concerning the study at large: Of the roughly 12 resected lesions, three were clinical stage cT0, three were cTa, three were cT1 and three were cT2 or greater. The study compared clonality of the TCR repertoire in bladder tumors against clonality in benign bladder inflammation. Around eleven patients with bladder lesions who were undergoing transurethral resection were prospectively identified. About 12 resected bladder lesions were studied, comprising urothelial carcinoma (UC+) and benign (UC-) specimens. Results and caveats for the whole study, not just this receptor: Urothelial carcinoma specimens contained fewer T cells than benign specimens, with a median of about 5,800 versus 28,000. In carcinoma specimens, one T-cell clone made up as much as 17% of infiltrating lymphocytes, versus over 1.5% in benign specimens. Median tumor infiltrating lymphocyte percentage was 1.5% to 2.5% in carcinoma specimens and around 12% in benign specimens.

The immunoSEQ assay was used to sequence the CDR3 region of the TCR beta chain. From the authors' description of their analysis: For every specimen, the T-cell fraction, clonal dominance and maximum TCR clone frequency were calculated. The table comes from immuneACCESS by way of TCRdb, which keeps in-frame sequences with V and J called. Part of the clones is missing from these tables; in studies checked, under half for an unresolved V gene and the rest for unknown reasons. The V and J calls and clone size were taken over from that table, and D and trimming were inferred from the DNA. The sample yields fewer than 15,000 clones; 60% to 70% were counted once. The top ten clonotypes cover roughly 8.7% of the sample. Turning to this clone: Its antigen remains unidentified. No base quality information exists; no much larger clone differs at one position.

Bladder lesion specimens were collected at transurethral resection and stored at -80C. From bladder specimens obtained at transurethral resection, DNA was extracted. V loses 3 bases at its end and J loses 3 bases; junction bases beyond the gene matches: 7. From its cysteine to its phenylalanine, the CDR3 spans 14 amino acids. CDR3 DNA only is kept here, 42 bases in frame from base 1. As encoded in the germline V gene, CDR1 is SQVTM while CDR2 is ANQGSEA. The specimen was tumor-infiltrating cells from bladder cancer. This TCR was recovered from a human donor with urothelial carcinoma. The sequence joins TRBV29-1 to TRBJ2-7; 8 of the junction bases match TRBD1. In nucleotide form, the sequence is TGCAGCGTTGACCGGACAGGGCATCACTACGAGCAGTACTTC. It is translated as CSVDRTGHHYEQYF.